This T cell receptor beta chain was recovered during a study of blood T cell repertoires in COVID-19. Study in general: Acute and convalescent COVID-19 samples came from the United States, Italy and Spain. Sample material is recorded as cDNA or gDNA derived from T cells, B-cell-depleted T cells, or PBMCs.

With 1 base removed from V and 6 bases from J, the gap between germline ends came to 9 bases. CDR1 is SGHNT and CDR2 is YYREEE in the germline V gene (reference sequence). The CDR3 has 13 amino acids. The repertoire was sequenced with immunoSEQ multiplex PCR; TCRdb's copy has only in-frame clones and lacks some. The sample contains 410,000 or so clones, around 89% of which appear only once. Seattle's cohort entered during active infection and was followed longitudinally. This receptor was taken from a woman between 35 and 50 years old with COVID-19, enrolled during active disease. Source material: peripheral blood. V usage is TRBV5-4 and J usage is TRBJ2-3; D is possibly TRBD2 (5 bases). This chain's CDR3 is CASSLTEDDTQYF. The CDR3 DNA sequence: TGTGCCAGCAGCTTGACGGAGGATGATACGCAGTATTTT.